Sequencing of this TCR beta chain was carried out in a study of vaccination and CD4 T cells after COVID-19. Study as a whole: Each person enrolled got two BNT162b2 or mRNA-1273 vaccine doses.

The sample's treatment: approximately 10-day PBMC culture with coronavirus spike peptide pools or control peptides (ViraFEST assay). Once peptide pools had expanded antigen-specific T cells, ViraFEST sequenced TCRs. This clonotype has a handful of counts. Its antigen is unidentified. Sequencing of the DNA from cultured CD4+ T cells was carried out with the Oncomine TCR Beta short-read assay. Researchers extracted genomic DNA from CD4+ T cells that had been cultured. TCRdb used MiXCR to reprocess the PCR reads, holding one entry per CDR3 protein. The data hold approximately 13,000 distinct CDR3 sequences, with 36% observed a single time. Study conclusions and caveats: Post-vaccination, and not before, a median roughly 89% of reactive clones appeared in convalescent patients.

Specimen: cultured CD4+ T cells from blood. This TCR was sampled from a human donor with COVID-19.

In DNA form, the CDR3 reads TGTGCAAGTCGCTTAGCGGCGGCAGCTTTAGCCAAAAACATTCAGTACTTC. Translated: CASRLAAAALAKNIQYF. This chain joins TRBV12-2 and TRBJ2-4. TRBV12-2 is a pseudogene segment. The CDR3 is 17 amino acids.